These T cell receptor beta chains were read from a single sample in a study of cytomegalovirus exposure and HLA in healthy donors. Sequenced by immunoSEQ multiplex PCR; TCRdb stores in-frame clones only, minus some. The table has more than 90,000 clones, 82% seen once; the top ten hold roughly 3.8%. Input material: PBMCs. Receptors were obtained from a man in his fifties in good health and CMV-seronegative. The CDR3 runs from the conserved cysteine through the conserved F or W. The order of the fields is V gene, J gene, CDR3 protein.

>TRBV28|TRBJ1-5
CASGKGPDNQPQHF
>TRBV6-5|TRBJ1-2
CASKETGGYGYTF
>TRBV5-8|TRBJ2-3
CASSPFSTDTQYF
>TRBV18|TRBJ1-1
CASSELIDTEAFF
>TRBV28|TRBJ2-1
CASSLAGNYNEQFF
>TRBV4-3|TRBJ2-7
CASSQDGRGQGAYEQYF
>TRBV19|TRBJ1-1
CASSMKHLDTEAFF
>TRBV10-3|TRBJ1-1
CAISRGQPNTEAFF
>TRBV29-1|TRBJ1-1
CSAWTGTNTEAFF
>TRBV11-2|TRBJ1-5
CASSFSENQPQHF
>TRBV13|TRBJ1-2
CASSTSGGEDGYTF
>TRBV6-1|TRBJ2-3
CASFLGGSSTDTQYF
>TRBV7-9|TRBJ1-1
CSSSADVDREAFF
>TRBV28|TRBJ2-2
CASSPRNRSDTGELFF
>TRBV28|TRBJ2-7
CASSLGREWEQYF
>TRBV6-5|TRBJ1-1
CASTRQGALGTEAFF
>TRBV7-4|TRBJ2-7
CASSHMQPGLPPCYEQYF
>TRBV7-3|TRBJ2-3
CASSLGLGTDTQYF
>TRBV5-1|TRBJ2-1
CASSSAVENEQFF
>TRBV7-2|TRBJ1-2
CASSSNAAGYTF
>TRBV10-3|TRBJ2-7
CAISEVTSGVYEQYF
>TRBV7-2|TRBJ1-2
CASSPVTGTSYGYTF
>TRBV5-1|TRBJ2-7
CASSENRQPYEQYF
>TRBV28|TRBJ2-7
CASRPTGLRGGKYF
>TRBV5-8|TRBJ2-1
CASMTYGTGFYNEQFF
>TRBV19|TRBJ1-1
CASGDRAFEAFF
>TRBV11-2|TRBJ2-1
CASSFPNNEQFF
>TRBV4-2|TRBJ2-7
CASSQEWIRGEQYF
>TRBV10-3|TRBJ1-2
CAISGPTGEGYTF
>TRBV5-4|TRBJ2-4
CASSLYRGAEENIQYF
>TRBV7-9|TRBJ2-3
CASSLRTKADTQYF
>TRBV28|TRBJ1-2
CASILRGGVGYGYTF
>TRBV7-9|TRBJ2-1
CASSFDRGWGQFF
>TRBV29-1|TRBJ2-7
CSAKQGASYEQYF
>TRBV2|TRBJ2-1
CASNGLAGGQEQFF
>TRBV9|TRBJ2-1
CASSVELAVNEQFF
>TRBV21-1|TRBJ2-7
CASNIDREAEGEQYF
>TRBV7-9|TRBJ2-1
CASSFQREEVDEQFF
>TRBV27|TRBJ2-7
CASSFSRPGRANEQYF
>TRBV18|TRBJ1-1
CASSPPDRRAFF
>TRBV10-3|TRBJ1-5
CAVAEVNQPQHF
>TRBV7-2|TRBJ1-1
CASSPQIGVTTEAFF
>TRBV28|TRBJ2-7
CASSPGLTYEQYF
>TRBV19|TRBJ2-1
CASSISGEGYNEQFF